This is a list of T cell receptor beta chains from one sample in a study of vaccination and CD4 T cells after COVID-19. TCRdb reanalysed the PCR reads using MiXCR and keeps one entry per CDR3 protein. The sample holds about 11,000 distinct CDR3 sequences, less than 65% seen once. No cognate antigen is known for these TCRs. The sequenced material came from CD4+ T cells from blood, cultured in vitro. These receptors came from a human donor who had recovered from COVID-19. Each CDR3 is given with its conserved first and last residue. The listing skips clone size in some rows; elsewhere it reads once, few, many or a size class.

V gene,clone size,J gene,CDR3 protein
TRBV20-1,few,TRBJ2-3,CSARVAGVKESDTQYF
TRBV19,-,TRBJ1-2,CASRSPGPYGYTF
TRBV20-1,-,TRBJ2-3,CSASKDHSTDTQYF
TRBV10-3,once,TRBJ2-7,CAISESGLAGAGDEQYF
TRBV5-1,-,TRBJ1-3,CASSLAGSSGNTIYF
TRBV5-4,few,TRBJ1-1,CASSGVEGHTEAFF
TRBV20-1,-,TRBJ1-3,CSASLSATLSGNTIYF
TRBV6-1,few,TRBJ1-5,CASDRQPQHF
TRBV18,-,TRBJ2-7,CASSVGLAEYNEQYF
TRBV2,few,TRBJ1-5,CASSRQGGQPQHF
TRBV2,-,TRBJ2-3,CASASRGADTQYF
TRBV7-9,-,TRBJ2-4,CASSSRGTKVTLAKNIQYF
TRBV28,-,TRBJ2-1,CASSFPFRLAGGLEQFF
TRBV2,once,TRBJ1-5,CASSRQGTRSNQPQHF
TRBV2,-,TRBJ1-6,CASRSGTPHNSPLHF
TRBV30,once,TRBJ1-2,CACSSDFYGYTF
TRBV24-1,once,TRBJ2-4,CATSDSPGRNIQYF
TRBV27,few,TRBJ1-1,CASSPWDRVNTEAFF
TRBV6-1,-,TRBJ1-2,CASTASNYGYTF
TRBV3-1,once,TRBJ1-5,CASSQAPNQPQHF
TRBV14,-,TRBJ1-2,CASSWTGPYGYTF
TRBV30,-,TRBJ1-1,CAWSHPIEAFF
TRBV7-9,few,TRBJ1-2,CASSFEGNFYGYTF
TRBV15,-,TRBJ2-3,CATSRDREGRDTQYF
TRBV27,-,TRBJ1-6,CASSTGGLPLHF
TRBV5-1,-,TRBJ1-6,CASSSDILSSYNSPLHF
TRBV20-1,few,TRBJ2-5,CSARGGQTQETQYF
TRBV7-2,few,TRBJ2-2,CASSLRFGDSTGELFF
TRBV7-9,-,TRBJ2-7,CASSLNSGSPEQYF
TRBV7-2,few,TRBJ1-5,CASSPEGVLAQHF
TRBV20-1,-,TRBJ1-1,CSARGEGGKGTEAFF
TRBV7-2,-,TRBJ1-2,CASSPGQGAEYYGYTF
TRBV2,-,TRBJ1-2,CATSGQRTGGGYTF
TRBV27,-,TRBJ1-5,CASSLAGLNQPQHF
TRBV12-3/TRBV12-4,large,TRBJ1-2,CASHPGGGGYGYTF
TRBV20-1,-,TRBJ2-5,CSAKPGQGSETQYF
TRBV7-9,-,TRBJ2-3,CASSFRQGTDTQYF
TRBV20-1,-,TRBJ1-6,CSARDLTGSRDSPLHF
TRBV30,few,TRBJ1-5,CAWSGSGNQPQHF
TRBV24-1,medium-sized,TRBJ2-2,CATSDYRDTGELFF
TRBV20-1,-,TRBJ2-3,CSADSLPDTQYF
TRBV28,-,TRBJ2-1,CASSRGTGETNEQFF
TRBV20-1,-,TRBJ1-5,CSASKGGYSNQPQHF